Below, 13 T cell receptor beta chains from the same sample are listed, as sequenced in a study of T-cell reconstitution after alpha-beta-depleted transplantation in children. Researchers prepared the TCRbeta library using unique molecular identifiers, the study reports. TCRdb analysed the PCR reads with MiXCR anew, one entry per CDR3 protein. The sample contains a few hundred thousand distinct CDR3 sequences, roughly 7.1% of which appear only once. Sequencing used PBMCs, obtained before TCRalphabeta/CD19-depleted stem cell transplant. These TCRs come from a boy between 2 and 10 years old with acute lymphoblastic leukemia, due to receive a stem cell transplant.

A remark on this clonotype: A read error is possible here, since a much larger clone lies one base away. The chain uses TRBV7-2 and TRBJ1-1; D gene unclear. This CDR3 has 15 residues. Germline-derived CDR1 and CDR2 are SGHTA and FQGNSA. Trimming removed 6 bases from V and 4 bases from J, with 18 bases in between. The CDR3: CASSTSGGLSTEAFF. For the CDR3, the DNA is TGTGCCAGCAGTACCTCGGGAGGCCTGAGCACTGAAGCTTTCTTT.

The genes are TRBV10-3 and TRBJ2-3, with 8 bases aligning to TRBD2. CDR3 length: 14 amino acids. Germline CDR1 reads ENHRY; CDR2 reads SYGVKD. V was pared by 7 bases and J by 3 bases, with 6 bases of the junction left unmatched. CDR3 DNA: TGTGCCATCATCCCTAGCGGGCTGACAGATACGCAGTATTTT. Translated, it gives CAIIPSGLTDTQYF.

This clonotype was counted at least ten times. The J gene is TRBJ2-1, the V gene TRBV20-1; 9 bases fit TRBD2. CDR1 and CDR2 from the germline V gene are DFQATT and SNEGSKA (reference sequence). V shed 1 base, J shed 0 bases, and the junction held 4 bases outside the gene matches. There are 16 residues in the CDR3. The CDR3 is CSARVGSGSSYNEQFF. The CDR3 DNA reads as TGCAGTGCTAGAGTTGGTAGCGGGAGCTCCTACAATGAGCAGTTCTTC.

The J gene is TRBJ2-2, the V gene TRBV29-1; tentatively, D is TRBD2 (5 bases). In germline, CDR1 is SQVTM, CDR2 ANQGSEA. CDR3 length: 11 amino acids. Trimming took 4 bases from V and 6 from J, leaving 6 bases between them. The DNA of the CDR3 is TGCAGCGTTGCGGGGTCCGGGGAGCTGTTTTTT. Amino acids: CSVAGSGELFF.

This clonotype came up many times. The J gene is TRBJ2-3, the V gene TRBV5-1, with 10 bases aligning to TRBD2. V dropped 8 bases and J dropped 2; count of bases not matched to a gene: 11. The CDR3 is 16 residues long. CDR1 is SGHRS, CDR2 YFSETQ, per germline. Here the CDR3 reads CASASLAGAVTDTQYF. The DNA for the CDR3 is TGCGCCAGTGCGAGTCTAGCGGGGGCGGTCACAGATACGCAGTATTTT.

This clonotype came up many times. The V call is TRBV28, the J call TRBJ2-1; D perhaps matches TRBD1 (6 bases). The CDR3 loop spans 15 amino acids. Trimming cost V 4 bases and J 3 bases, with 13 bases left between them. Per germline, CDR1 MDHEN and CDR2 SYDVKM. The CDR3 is CASSSTGTRYNEQFF. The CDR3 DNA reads TGTGCCAGCAGTTCAACAGGGACCCGCTACAATGAGCAGTTCTTC.

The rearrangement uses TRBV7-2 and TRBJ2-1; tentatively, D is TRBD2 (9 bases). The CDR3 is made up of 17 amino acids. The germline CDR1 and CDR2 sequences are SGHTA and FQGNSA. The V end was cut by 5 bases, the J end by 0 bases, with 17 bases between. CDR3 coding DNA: TGTGCCAGCAGCCAGGGGGCTAGCGGGGACTCCTACAATGAGCAGTTCTTC. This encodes CASSQGASGDSYNEQFF.

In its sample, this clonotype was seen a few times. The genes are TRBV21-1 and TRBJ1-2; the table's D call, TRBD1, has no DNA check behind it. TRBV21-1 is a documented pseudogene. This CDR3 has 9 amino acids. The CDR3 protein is CASRDRLYF. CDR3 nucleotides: TGTGCCAGCCGGGACAGACTCTACTTC.

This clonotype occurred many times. CDR3 coding DNA: TGTGCCAGCAGCAATGGTCAGCCTTCTGGGGCCAACGTCCTGACTTTC. Translation gives CASSNGQPSGANVLTF. V and J are TRBV12-3 or TRBV12-4 and TRBJ2-6; D is unclear. Trimming stripped 6 bases from V and 1 base from J, with 13 bases between. The CDR3 sequence is 16 residues long.

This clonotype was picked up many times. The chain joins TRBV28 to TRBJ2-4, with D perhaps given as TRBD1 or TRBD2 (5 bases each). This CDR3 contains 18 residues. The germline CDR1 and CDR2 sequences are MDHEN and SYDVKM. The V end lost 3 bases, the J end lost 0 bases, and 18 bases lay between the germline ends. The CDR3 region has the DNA TGTGCCAGCAGTTTGGGGTCACGCTGGGGGTTAGCCAAAAACATTCAGTACTTC. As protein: CASSLGSRWGLAKNIQYF.

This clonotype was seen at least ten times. The DNA of the CDR3 is TGTGCCAGCAGCTTAGCCTGGACTCGAACGACTTTCTTT. Translation: CASSLAWTRTTFF. The chain employs TRBV7-8 and TRBJ1-1; no clear D gene. The germline V gene encodes CDR1 SGHVS and CDR2 FQNEAQ. V was pared by 0 bases and J by 12 bases, with 14 bases between. The CDR3 consists of 13 residues.

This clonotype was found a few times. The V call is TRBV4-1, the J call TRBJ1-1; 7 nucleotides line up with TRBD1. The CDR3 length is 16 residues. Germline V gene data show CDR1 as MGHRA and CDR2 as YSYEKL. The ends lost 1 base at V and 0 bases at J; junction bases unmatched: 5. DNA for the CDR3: TGCGCCAGCAGCCAAGCGGCAGGGGGGATGAACACTGAAGCTTTCTTT. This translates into CASSQAAGGMNTEAFF.

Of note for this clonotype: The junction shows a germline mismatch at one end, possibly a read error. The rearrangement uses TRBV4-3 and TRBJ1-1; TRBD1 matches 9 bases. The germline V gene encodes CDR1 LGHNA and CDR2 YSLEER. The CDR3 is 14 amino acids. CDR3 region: CASSRDRVNTESFF. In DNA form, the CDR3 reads TGCGCCAGCAGCCGGGACAGGGTGAACACTGAATCTTTCTTT.